What follows are 25 T cell receptor beta chains derived from one specimen sequenced in a study of cytomegalovirus exposure and HLA in healthy donors. In the PCR, 60 Vbeta and 13 Jbeta primers were used. The repertoire was sequenced with immunoSEQ multiplex PCR; TCRdb's copy has only in-frame clones and lacks some. Counted here are hundreds of thousands of clones, roughly 83% occurring once; the ten biggest clones make up 0.71%. The sequenced material came from PBMCs. The receptors shown here come from a boy between 2 and 10 years old in good health and CMV-seronegative.

The chain combines TRBV29-1 with TRBJ1-2; D is possibly TRBD1 (5 bases). The CDR3 is 11 residues long. Germline-derived CDR1 and CDR2 are SQVTM and ANQGSEA. V was pared by 3 bases and J by 8 bases, with 10 bases between. The CDR3 loop reads CSVEGRGGYTF. The CDR3 nucleotides are TGCAGCGTTGAGGGTAGGGGCGGCTACACCTTC.

This clone was observed a handful of times. The V gene is TRBV5-6, the J gene TRBJ1-6, with D possibly TRBD1 on 5 matching bases. This CDR3 is built from 14 residues. Germline loops: CDR1 SGHDT, CDR2 YYEEEE. V lost 2 bases, J lost 9 bases, and 12 bases lay in between. The CDR3 reads CASSLPHGGSPLHF. The CDR3 coding sequence is TGTGCCAGCAGCTTACCACACGGGGGTTCACCCCTCCACTTT.

The gene calls are TRBV9 and TRBJ2-1; 11 nucleotides line up with TRBD2. The V gene end was trimmed by 4 bases and the J gene end by 9 bases; junction bases not matched to a gene: 9. In germline, CDR1 is SGDLS, CDR2 YYNGEE. This CDR3 has 15 residues. The CDR3 spells CASSTTSGSLGEQFF. The DNA of the CDR3 is TGTGCCAGCAGCACTACTAGCGGGAGCCTTGGTGAGCAGTTCTTC.

This chain connects TRBV4-1 to TRBJ2-7, with 9 bases fitting TRBD2. Germline lookup yields CDR1 MGHRA and CDR2 YSYEKL. This CDR3 spans 16 amino acids. The trim removed 3 bases at V and 6 bases at J, leaving 12 bases unmatched. The CDR3 nucleotides read TGCGCCAGCAGCCACCCTGCGGCTAGCGGGAATGGCGAGCAGTACTTC. Encoded protein: CASSHPAASGNGEQYF.

This sequence joins TRBV7-9 and TRBJ1-1; 10 bases are shared with TRBD1. Germline values: CDR1 SEHNR, CDR2 FQNEAQ (reference sequence). CDR3 length: 14 residues. With V trimmed by 4 bases and J by 4 bases, 3 bases remained unmatched. The CDR3 loop is CASSSTGGVTEAFF. CDR3 nucleotide sequence: TGTGCCAGCAGCTCGACAGGGGGCGTCACTGAAGCTTTCTTT.

This clone has a single count. The V and J genes are TRBV4-1 and TRBJ2-5; D is perhaps TRBD2 (5 bases). Trimming stripped 3 bases from V and 3 bases from J, with 11 bases between. Germline CDR1 and CDR2: MGHRA and YSYEKL. The CDR3 loop spans 14 amino acids. CDR3 amino acids: CASSHLALEETQYF. CDR3 DNA sequence: TGCGCCAGCAGCCACCTAGCCTTGGAAGAGACCCAGTACTTC.

V is TRBV9 and J is TRBJ2-7, with D possibly TRBD2 on 6 matching bases. The CDR3 is 13 amino acids. Germline loops: CDR1 SGDLS, CDR2 YYNGEE. The germline V and J ends were trimmed by 0 bases and 3 bases, with 7 bases remaining between them. As DNA, the CDR3 is TGTGCCAGCAGCGTAGCGGGGGACTACGAGCAGTACTTC. It encodes CASSVAGDYEQYF.

In its sample, this clone was seen a few times. The CDR3 DNA is TGCGCCAGCACCCCCGGCGGGATCGTTCAAGAGACCCAGTACTTC. It encodes CASTPGGIVQETQYF. The chain is built from TRBV5-1 and TRBJ2-5; the D gene is possibly TRBD2 (6 bases). CDR3 length: 15 residues. CDR1 and CDR2 from the germline V gene are SGHRS and YFSETQ. Trimming cost V 6 bases and J 2 bases, with 17 bases left between them.

V usage is TRBV28 and J usage is TRBJ2-7; 10 bases are shared with TRBD1. The CDR3 is 14 amino acids. In germline, CDR1 is MDHEN, CDR2 SYDVKM. Germline trimming cut 2 bases from V and 6 bases from J; bases unmatched to any gene: 4. The CDR3 protein is CASSLTTGGVEQYF. CDR3 DNA: TGTGCCAGCAGTTTAACGACAGGGGGCGTCGAGCAGTACTTC.

This chain joins TRBV27 and TRBJ2-5; 10 positions agree with TRBD2. The J call may be incorrect, as the DNA end agrees better with TRBJ2-7. Germline CDR1 MNHEY, CDR2 SMNVEV (reference sequence). The CDR3 is 15 residues long. The DNA for the CDR3 is TGTGCCAGCAGTCTCCTCCTAGCGGGAGCAGCCGAGCAGTACTTC. Translated: CASSLLLAGAAEQYF.

The V gene is TRBV6-4, the J gene TRBJ2-2; TRBD2 agrees at 12 bases. The CDR3 consists of 17 residues. The germline gives CDR1 MRHNA, CDR2 SNTAGT. Germline trimming cut 6 bases from V and 2 bases from J; bases unmatched to any gene: 7. The CDR3 DNA reads TGTGCCAGCAGCGTTCTAGCGGGAGGGTCAAACACCGGGGAGCTGTTTTTT. It yields the protein CASSVLAGGSNTGELFF.

The chain links TRBV11-2 to TRBJ1-1; D unresolved. Germline V CDR1 and CDR2: SGHAT, FQNNGV. Trimming left V 4 bases short and J 4 bases short, with 7 bases between. The CDR3 has 12 amino acids. The CDR3 DNA sequence: TGTGCCAGCAGCTCAACAAGCACTGAAGCTTTCTTT. Protein sequence: CASSSTSTEAFF.

The genes are TRBV19 and TRBJ2-6; no clear D gene. Deletions cut 10 bases from V and 0 bases from J, with 4 bases between. Germline V gene data show CDR1 as LNHDA and CDR2 as SQIVND (reference sequence). This CDR3 is built from 12 residues. For the CDR3, the DNA is TGTGCCACTCGCTCTGGGGCCAACGTCCTGACTTTC. It codes for CATRSGANVLTF.

This clone has a handful of counts. The J gene is TRBJ2-7, the V gene TRBV5-4; a possible D gene is TRBD1 (5 bases). The CDR3 runs to 14 residues. CDR1 SGHNT and CDR2 YYREEE come from the germline V gene (reference sequence). V shed 3 bases and J shed 4 bases, with 14 bases lying between them. The CDR3 DNA is TGTGCCAGCAGCTCCAAAATAGACAGATACGAGCAGTACTTC. Protein product: CASSSKIDRYEQYF.

This clone came up a few times. The chain employs TRBV7-8 and TRBJ1-2; 12 bases map to TRBD1. The germline V gene has CDR1 SGHVS and CDR2 FQNEAQ. V gave up 0 bases and J gave up 5 bases; unmatched junction bases: 4. This CDR3 is built from 16 residues. CDR3 sequence reads: CASSLAGTGGRYGYTF. Here the CDR3 DNA reads TGTGCCAGCAGCTTAGCCGGGACAGGGGGCCGTTATGGCTACACCTTC.

The J gene is TRBJ2-1, the V gene TRBV5-6; 9 bases align to TRBD2. The CDR3 length is 16 residues. The V segment lost 3 bases and the J segment 4 bases; nucleotides outside the gene matches: 8. CDR1 is SGHDT, CDR2 YYEEEE, per germline. CDR3 amino acids: CASSWRTSALYNEQFF. DNA for the CDR3: TGTGCCAGCAGCTGGAGGACTAGCGCCTTATACAATGAGCAGTTCTTC.

The CDR3 DNA is TGTGCCAGCAGCTCCCGATCCTCTAGTTCCCCCATCTACAATGAGCAGTTCTTC. Its protein product is CASSSRSSSSPIYNEQFF. The V and J genes are TRBV7-9 and TRBJ2-1; D unclear. CDR1 SEHNR and CDR2 FQNEAQ come from the germline V gene (reference sequence). This CDR3 is built from 18 residues. V was shortened by 4 bases and J by 3 bases, with 22 bases between the two germline ends.

A single count supports this clone. The genes are TRBV7-9 and TRBJ1-1, with D possibly TRBD1 on 5 matching bases. The V gene lost 0 bases and the J gene lost 5 bases, with 10 bases spanning the gap. The CDR3 length is 14 residues. Germline CDR1 SEHNR, CDR2 FQNEAQ (reference sequence). Written as DNA, the CDR3 is TGTGCCAGCAGCTTAGCGCAGGGTCATACTGAAGCTTTCTTT. This translates into CASSLAQGHTEAFF.

This clone has only a few counts. The rearrangement joins TRBV2 to TRBJ1-5; D might be TRBD1 (5 bases). This CDR3 region has 13 residues. Germline lookup yields CDR1 SNHLY and CDR2 FYNNEI. Trimming took 7 bases from V and 6 from J, leaving 13 bases between them. CDR3 sequence: CASMPVQGQPQHF. The CDR3 DNA reads TGTGCCAGCATGCCAGTCCAGGGTCAGCCCCAGCATTTT.

This clone was picked up one time. The chain carries TRBV6-1 and TRBJ1-6; TRBD1 agrees at 7 bases. The CDR3 covers 15 residues. V was pared by 6 bases and J by 9 bases, with 11 bases of the junction left unmatched. Germline lookup yields CDR1 MNHNS and CDR2 SASEGT. The CDR3 DNA sequence: TGTGCCAGCAGAGCCGACAGGGTGAGAGGTTCACCCCTCCACTTT. It is translated as CASRADRVRGSPLHF.

The chain is built from TRBV10-3 and TRBJ1-2; 9 bases are shared with TRBD1. The V segment lost 10 bases and the J segment 0 bases; nucleotides outside the gene matches: 9. The CDR3 has 15 amino acids. Germline CDR1 and CDR2: ENHRY and SYGVKD. CDR3: CATIETGGTNYGYTF. The CDR3 coding sequence is TGTGCCACCATTGAAACAGGGGGCACTAACTATGGCTACACCTTC.

This clone was found once. The chain employs TRBV29-1 and TRBJ2-7, with 7 bases identical to TRBD1. The CDR3 has 13 residues. Germline-derived CDR1 and CDR2 are SQVTM and ANQGSEA. Trimming removed 7 bases from V and 3 bases from J; junction bases left unmatched: 9. CDR3 sequence (DNA): TGCAGCGCTGCCGGGGACAGTGACTACGAGCAGTACTTC. Translated: CSAAGDSDYEQYF.

This clone was recorded once. The V and J genes are TRBV19 and TRBJ1-1, with TRBD1 identical over 7 bases. With V trimmed by 4 bases and J by 1 base, 3 bases remained unmatched. The CDR3 contains 14 residues. CDR1 LNHDA and CDR2 SQIVND come from the germline V gene (reference sequence). The CDR3 bases are TGTGCCAGTAGTACCTGGACAGGGAACACTGAAGCTTTCTTT. As protein: CASSTWTGNTEAFF.

In its sample, this clone was seen a few times. This rearrangement joins TRBV5-6 to TRBJ2-7; D is uncertain. The CDR3 has 12 residues. CDR1 and CDR2 from the germline V gene are SGHDT and YYEEEE. The V gene lost 2 bases and the J gene lost 5 bases, with 8 bases spanning the gap. For the CDR3, the DNA is TGTGCCAGCAGCTTACTCCGAGACGAGCAGTACTTC. It translates to CASSLLRDEQYF.

The chain combines TRBV7-8 with TRBJ2-7; possible D gene TRBD2, 5 bases. V lost 3 bases to trimming and J lost 4 bases, with 10 bases between them. Germline values: CDR1 SGHVS, CDR2 FQNEAQ. The CDR3 has 13 residues. This CDR3 reads CASSLDGDYEQYF. The DNA of the CDR3 is TGTGCCAGCAGCTTGGACGGGGATTACGAGCAGTACTTC. Filled out from reference TRBV7-8 and TRBJ2-7, the complete variable domain reads GAGVSQSPRYKVAKRGQDVALRCDPISGHVSLFWYQQALGQGPEFLTYFQNEAQLDKSGLPSDRFFAERPEGSVSTLKIQRTQQEDSAVYLCASSLDGDYEQYFGPGTRLTVT.